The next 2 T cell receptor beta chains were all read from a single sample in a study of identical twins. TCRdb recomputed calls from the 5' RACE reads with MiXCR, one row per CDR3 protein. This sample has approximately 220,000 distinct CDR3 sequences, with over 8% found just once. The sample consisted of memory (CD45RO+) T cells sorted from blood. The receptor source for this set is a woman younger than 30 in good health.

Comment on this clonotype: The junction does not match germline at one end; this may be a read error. The CDR3 DNA follows: TGTGCCTGCAGCCCACAGCTGTCTCGGGACAGGGTGGATACGGAGACCCAGTACTTC. Translated: CACSPQLSRDRVDTETQYF. The chain joins TRBV3-1 to TRBJ2-5; 9 bases match TRBD1. This CDR3 region has 19 residues. CDR1 LGHDT and CDR2 YNNKEL come from the germline V gene (reference sequence).

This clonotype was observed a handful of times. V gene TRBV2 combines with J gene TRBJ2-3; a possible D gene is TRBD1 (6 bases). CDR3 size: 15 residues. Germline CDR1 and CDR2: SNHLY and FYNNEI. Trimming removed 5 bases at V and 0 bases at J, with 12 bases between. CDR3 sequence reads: CASSPQGRSTDTQYF. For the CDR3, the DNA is TGTGCCAGCAGTCCCCAGGGGCGGAGCACAGATACGCAGTATTTT.